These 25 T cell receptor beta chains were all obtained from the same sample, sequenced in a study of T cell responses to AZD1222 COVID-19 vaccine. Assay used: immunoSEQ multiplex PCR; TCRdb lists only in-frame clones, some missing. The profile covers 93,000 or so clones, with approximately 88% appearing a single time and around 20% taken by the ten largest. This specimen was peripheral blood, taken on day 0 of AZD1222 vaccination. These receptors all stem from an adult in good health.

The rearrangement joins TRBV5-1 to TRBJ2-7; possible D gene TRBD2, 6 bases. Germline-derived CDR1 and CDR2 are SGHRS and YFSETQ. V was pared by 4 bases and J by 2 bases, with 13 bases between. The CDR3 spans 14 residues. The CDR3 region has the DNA TGCGCCAGCAGCCAGGGAGGTGGGACCTACGAGCAGTACTTC. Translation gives CASSQGGGTYEQYF. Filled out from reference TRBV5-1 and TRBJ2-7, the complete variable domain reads KAGVTQTPRYLIKTRGQQVTLSCSPISGHRSVSWYQQTPGQGLQFLFEYFSETQRNKGNFPGRFSGRQFSNSRSEMNVSTLELGDSALYLCASSQGGGTYEQYFGPGTRLTVT.

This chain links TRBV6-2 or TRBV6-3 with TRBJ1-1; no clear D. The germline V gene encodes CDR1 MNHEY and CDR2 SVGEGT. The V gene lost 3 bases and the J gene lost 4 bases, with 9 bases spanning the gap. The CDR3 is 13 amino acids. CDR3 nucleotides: TGTGCCAGCAGTTATCAAGGTGGCACTGAAGCTTTCTTT. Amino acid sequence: CASSYQGGTEAFF.

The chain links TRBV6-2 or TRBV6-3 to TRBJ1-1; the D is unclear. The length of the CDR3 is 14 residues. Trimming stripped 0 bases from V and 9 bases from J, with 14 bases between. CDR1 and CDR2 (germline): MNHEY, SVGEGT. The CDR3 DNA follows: TGTGCCAGCAGTTACTCGAGAGTGCAGAATCAAGCTTTCTTT. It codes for CASSYSRVQNQAFF.

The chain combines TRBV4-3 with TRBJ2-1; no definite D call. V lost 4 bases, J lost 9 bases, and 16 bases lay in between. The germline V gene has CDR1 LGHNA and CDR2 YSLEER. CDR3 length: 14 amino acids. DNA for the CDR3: TGCGCCAGCAGCCGAGACATTCAAACAGCTGAGCAGTTCTTC. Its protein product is CASSRDIQTAEQFF.

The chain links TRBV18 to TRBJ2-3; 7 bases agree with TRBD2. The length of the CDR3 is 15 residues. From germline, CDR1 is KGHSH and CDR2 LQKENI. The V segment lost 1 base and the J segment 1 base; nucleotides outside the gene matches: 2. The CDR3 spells CASSPLTSGTDTQYF. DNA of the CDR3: TGTGCCAGCTCACCACTCACTAGCGGCACAGATACGCAGTATTTT.

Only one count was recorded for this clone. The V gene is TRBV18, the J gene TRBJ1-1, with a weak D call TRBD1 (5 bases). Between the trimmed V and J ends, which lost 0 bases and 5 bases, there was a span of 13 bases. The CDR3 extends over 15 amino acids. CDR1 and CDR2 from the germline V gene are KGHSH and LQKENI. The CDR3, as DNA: TGTGCCAGCTCACCACCAGGGGAGAAGGGGACTGAAGCTTTCTTT. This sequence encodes CASSPPGEKGTEAFF. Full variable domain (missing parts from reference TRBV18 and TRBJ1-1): NAGVMQNPRHLVRRRGQEARLRCSPMKGHSHVYWYRQLPEEGLKFMVYLQKENIIDESGMPKERFSAEFPKEGPSILRIQQVVRGDSAAYFCASSPPGEKGTEAFFGQGTRLTVV.

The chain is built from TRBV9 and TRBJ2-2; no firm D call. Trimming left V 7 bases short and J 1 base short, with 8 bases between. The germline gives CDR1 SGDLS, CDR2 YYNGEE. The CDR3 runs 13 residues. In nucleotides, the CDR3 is TGTGCCAGCGAGGACCAGAACACCGGGGAGCTGTTTTTT. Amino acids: CASEDQNTGELFF. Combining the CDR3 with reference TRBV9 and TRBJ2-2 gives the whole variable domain DSGVTQTPKHLITATGQRVTLRCSPRSGDLSVYWYQQSLDQGLQFLIQYYNGEERAKGNILERFSAQQFPDLHSELNLSSLELGDSALYFCASEDQNTGELFFGEGSRLTVL.

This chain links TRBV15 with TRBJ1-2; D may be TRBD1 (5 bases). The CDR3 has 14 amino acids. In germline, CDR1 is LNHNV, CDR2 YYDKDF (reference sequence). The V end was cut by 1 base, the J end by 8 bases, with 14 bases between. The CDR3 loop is CATSRGRDSGGYTF. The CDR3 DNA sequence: TGTGCCACCAGCAGAGGGAGGGACTCGGGGGGCTACACCTTC.

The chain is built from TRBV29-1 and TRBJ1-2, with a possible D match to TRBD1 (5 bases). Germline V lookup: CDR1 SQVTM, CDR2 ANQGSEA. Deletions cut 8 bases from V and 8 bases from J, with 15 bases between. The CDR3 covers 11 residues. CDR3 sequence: CSLGGTEGYTF. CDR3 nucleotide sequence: TGCAGCCTGGGGGGGACGGAGGGCTACACCTTC.

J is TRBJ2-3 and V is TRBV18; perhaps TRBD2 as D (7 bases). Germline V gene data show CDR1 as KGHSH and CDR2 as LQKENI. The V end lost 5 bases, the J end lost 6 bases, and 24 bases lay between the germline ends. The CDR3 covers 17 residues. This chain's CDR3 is CASSSLGPGGREDTQYF. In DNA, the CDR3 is TGTGCCAGCTCATCGCTTGGTCCGGGGGGCCGTGAGGATACGCAGTATTTT.

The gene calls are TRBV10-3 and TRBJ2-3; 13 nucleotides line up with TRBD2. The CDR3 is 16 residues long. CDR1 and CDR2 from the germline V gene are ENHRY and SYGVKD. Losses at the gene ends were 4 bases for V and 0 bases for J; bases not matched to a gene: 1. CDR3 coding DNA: TGTGCCATCAGTGGGACTAGCGGGGGTAGCACAGATACGCAGTATTTT. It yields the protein CAISGTSGGSTDTQYF.

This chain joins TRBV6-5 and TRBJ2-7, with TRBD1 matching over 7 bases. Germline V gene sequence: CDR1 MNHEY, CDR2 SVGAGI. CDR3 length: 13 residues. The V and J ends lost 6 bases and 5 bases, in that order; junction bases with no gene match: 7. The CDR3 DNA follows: TGTGCCAGCAGAAAGGGGGCGCGGGACGAGCAGTACTTC. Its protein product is CASRKGARDEQYF.

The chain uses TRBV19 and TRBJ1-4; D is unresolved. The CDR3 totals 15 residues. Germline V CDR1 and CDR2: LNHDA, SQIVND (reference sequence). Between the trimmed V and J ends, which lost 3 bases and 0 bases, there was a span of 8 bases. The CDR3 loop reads CASSIRASTNEKLFF. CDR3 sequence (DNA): TGTGCCAGTAGTATTCGGGCATCAACTAATGAAAAACTGTTTTTT.

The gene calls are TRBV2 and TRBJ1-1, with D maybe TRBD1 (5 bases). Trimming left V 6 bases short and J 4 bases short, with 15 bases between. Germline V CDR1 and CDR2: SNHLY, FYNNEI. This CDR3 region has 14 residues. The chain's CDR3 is CASSRTGRGTEAFF. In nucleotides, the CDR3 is TGTGCCAGCAGCCGGACGGGGAGGGGCACTGAAGCTTTCTTT.

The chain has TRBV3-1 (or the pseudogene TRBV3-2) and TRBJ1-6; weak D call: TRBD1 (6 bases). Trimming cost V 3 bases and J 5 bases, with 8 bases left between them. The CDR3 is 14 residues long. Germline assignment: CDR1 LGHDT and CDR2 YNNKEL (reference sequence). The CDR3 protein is CASSHWDNNSPLHF. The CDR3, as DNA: TGTGCCAGCAGCCATTGGGACAATAATTCACCCCTCCACTTT.

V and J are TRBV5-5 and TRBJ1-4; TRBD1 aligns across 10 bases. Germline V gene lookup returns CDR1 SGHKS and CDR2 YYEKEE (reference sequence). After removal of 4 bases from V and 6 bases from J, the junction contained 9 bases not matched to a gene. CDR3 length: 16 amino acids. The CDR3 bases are TGTGCCAGCAGCCCGGGGGACAGGGGCGTGGATGAAAAACTGTTTTTT. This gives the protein CASSPGDRGVDEKLFF.

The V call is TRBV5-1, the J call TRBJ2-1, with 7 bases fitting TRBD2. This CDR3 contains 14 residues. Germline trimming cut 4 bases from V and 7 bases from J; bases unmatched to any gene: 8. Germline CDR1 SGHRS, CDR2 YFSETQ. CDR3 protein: CASSLSGTKNEQFF. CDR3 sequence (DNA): TGCGCCAGCAGCCTATCCGGGACTAAGAATGAGCAGTTCTTC.

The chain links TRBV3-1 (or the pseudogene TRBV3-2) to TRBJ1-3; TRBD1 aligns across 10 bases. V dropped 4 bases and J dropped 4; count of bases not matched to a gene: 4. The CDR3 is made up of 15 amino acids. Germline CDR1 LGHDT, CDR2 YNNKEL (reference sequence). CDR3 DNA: TGTGCCAGCAGCCCCCCGGGACAGGGGGGAAACACCATATATTTT. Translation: CASSPPGQGGNTIYF.

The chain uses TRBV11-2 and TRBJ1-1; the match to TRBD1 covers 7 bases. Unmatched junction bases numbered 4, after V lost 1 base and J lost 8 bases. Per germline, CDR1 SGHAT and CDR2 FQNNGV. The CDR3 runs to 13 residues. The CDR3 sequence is CASSLGGQWEAFF. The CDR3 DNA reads TGTGCCAGCAGCTTAGGGGGACAGTGGGAAGCTTTCTTT.

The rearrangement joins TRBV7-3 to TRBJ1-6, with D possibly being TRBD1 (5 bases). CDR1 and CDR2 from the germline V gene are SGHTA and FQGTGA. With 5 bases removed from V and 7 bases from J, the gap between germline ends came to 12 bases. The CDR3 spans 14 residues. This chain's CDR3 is CASSGSGRNSPLHF. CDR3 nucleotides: TGTGCCAGCAGCGGATCAGGGAGGAATTCACCCCTCCACTTT.

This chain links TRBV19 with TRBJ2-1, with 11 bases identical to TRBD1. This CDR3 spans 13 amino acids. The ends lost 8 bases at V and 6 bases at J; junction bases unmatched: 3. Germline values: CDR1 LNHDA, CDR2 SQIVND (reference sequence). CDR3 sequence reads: CASQGQGVNEQFF. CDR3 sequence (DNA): TGTGCCAGTCAGGGACAGGGGGTCAATGAGCAGTTCTTC. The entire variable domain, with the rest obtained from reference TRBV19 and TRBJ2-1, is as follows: DGGITQSPKYLFRKEGQNVTLSCEQNLNHDAMYWYRQDPGQGLRLIYYSQIVNDFQKGDIAEGYSVSREKKESFPLTVTSAQKNPTAFYLCASQGQGVNEQFFGPGTRLTVL.

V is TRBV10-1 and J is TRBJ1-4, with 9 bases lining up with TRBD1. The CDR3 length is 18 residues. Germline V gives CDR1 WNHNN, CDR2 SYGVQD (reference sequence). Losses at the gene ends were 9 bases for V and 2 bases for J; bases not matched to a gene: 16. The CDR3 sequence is CARKPGQGKVETNEKLFF. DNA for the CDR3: TGCGCCAGGAAACCGGGACAGGGTAAGGTAGAGACTAATGAAAAACTGTTTTTT.

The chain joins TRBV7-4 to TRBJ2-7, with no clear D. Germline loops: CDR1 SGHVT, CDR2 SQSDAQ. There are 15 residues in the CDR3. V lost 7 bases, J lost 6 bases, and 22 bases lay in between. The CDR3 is CASNIEDHYTSEQYF. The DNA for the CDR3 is TGTGCCAGCAACATTGAGGACCACTACACATCCGAGCAGTACTTC.

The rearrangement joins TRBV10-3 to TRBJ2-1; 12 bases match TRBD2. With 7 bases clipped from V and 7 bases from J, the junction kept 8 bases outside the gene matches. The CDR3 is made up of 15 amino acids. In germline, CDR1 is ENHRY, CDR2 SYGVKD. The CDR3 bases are TGTGCCATCACCCCGACTAGCGGGAGCGAAAATGAGCAGTTCTTC. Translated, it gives CAITPTSGSENEQFF.

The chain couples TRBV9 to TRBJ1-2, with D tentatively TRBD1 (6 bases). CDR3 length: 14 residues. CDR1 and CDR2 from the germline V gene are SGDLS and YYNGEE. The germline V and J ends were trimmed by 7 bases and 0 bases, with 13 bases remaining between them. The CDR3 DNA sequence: TGTGCCAGCGAAAGGGGGAGCGCTAACTATGGCTACACCTTC. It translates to CASERGSANYGYTF.